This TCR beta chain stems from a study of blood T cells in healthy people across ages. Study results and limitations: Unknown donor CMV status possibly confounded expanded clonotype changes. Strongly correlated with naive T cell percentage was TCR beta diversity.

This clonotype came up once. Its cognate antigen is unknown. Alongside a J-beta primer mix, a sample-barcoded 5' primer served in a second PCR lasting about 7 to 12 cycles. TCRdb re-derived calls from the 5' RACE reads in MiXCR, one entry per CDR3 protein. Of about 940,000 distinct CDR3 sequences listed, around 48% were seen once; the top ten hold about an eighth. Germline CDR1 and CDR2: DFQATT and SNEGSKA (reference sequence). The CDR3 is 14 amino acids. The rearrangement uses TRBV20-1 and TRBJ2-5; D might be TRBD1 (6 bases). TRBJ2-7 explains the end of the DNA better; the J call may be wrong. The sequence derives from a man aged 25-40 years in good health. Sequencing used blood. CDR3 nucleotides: TGCAGTGCACGGGATAGGGGGAAAAACTACGAGCAGTACTTC. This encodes CSARDRGKNYEQYF.